The present entry profiles one TCR beta chain with its context. What it recognizes is unknown. This specimen belongs to a study of cytomegalovirus exposure and HLA in healthy donors. Libraries were prepared by immunoSEQ multiplex PCR; TCRdb keeps only in-frame clonotypes and omits some of them. The table lists about 130,000 clones, around nine tenths of them singletons. Trimming removed 7 bases at V and 11 bases at J, with 17 bases between. This CDR3 comprises 12 residues. CDR1 SQVTM and CDR2 ANQGSEA come from the germline V gene. Study conclusions and caveats: A subsequent analysis found that TCR clusters from the first cohort also tended to co-occur in the roughly 120 validation repertoires, with about 93% of cluster scores above 0.

The receptor was isolated from a man aged 25 to 45 in good health and CMV-seronegative. This chain uses TRBV29-1 with TRBJ2-2; possibly TRBD2 for D (6 bases). Sequenced input: PBMCs. CDR3: CSGGSGSGELFF. In DNA form, the CDR3 reads TGCAGCGGGGGCTCCGGGAGCGGCGAGCTGTTTTTT.